The 30 T cell receptor beta chains below all came from one sample that was sequenced in a study of blood T cell repertoires in COVID-19. Data came from immunoSEQ multiplex PCR; TCRdb stores just in-frame clones and leaves some out. The sample has roughly 99,000 clones, roughly 84% seen once. The sequencing input was peripheral blood. The receptors derive from a human donor in a cohort sampled during active COVID-19.

The chain employs TRBV7-2 and TRBJ2-5, with 11 positions matching TRBD1. This CDR3 contains 15 residues. Germline V gives CDR1 SGHTA, CDR2 FQGNSA. With V trimmed by 6 bases and J by 4 bases, 7 bases remained unmatched. CDR3 loop: CASRKGGTGGETQYF. CDR3 nucleotide sequence: TGTGCCAGCAGAAAAGGGGGGACAGGGGGAGAGACCCAGTACTTC.

This chain links TRBV6-5 with TRBJ1-4; 7 bases line up with TRBD1. The CDR3 has 14 amino acids. V gave up 7 bases and J gave up 4 bases; unmatched junction bases: 6. Germline V gene lookup returns CDR1 MNHEY and CDR2 SVGAGI. DNA of the CDR3: TGTGCCAGCAATCCGGGACAGAGTAATGAAAAACTGTTTTTT. It is translated as CASNPGQSNEKLFF.

The chain carries TRBV2 and TRBJ1-2; no definite D call. Germline V gene data show CDR1 as SNHLY and CDR2 as FYNNEI. The V and J ends lost 1 base and 0 bases respectively, with 9 bases between them. The CDR3 runs to 15 residues. Here the CDR3 DNA reads TGTGCCAGCAGTGAAGAAGGGCGGGCTAACTATGGCTACACCTTC. It is translated as CASSEEGRANYGYTF.

This clone was recorded a few times. The chain combines TRBV30 with TRBJ2-1; weak D call: TRBD1 (6 bases). Germline lookup yields CDR1 GTSNPN and CDR2 SVGIG (reference sequence). The CDR3 is made up of 13 amino acids. V was shortened by 6 bases and J by 5 bases, with 14 bases between the two germline ends. The CDR3 here is CACVGRGHNEQFF. The CDR3 nucleotides are TGTGCCTGTGTCGGCAGGGGCCACAATGAGCAGTTCTTC.

The genes are TRBV5-4 and TRBJ2-3, with D possibly matching TRBD1 (6 bases). Between the trimmed V and J ends, which lost 1 base and 4 bases, there was a span of 13 bases. Germline V gene sequence: CDR1 SGHNT, CDR2 YYREEE (reference sequence). CDR3 length: 15 amino acids. CDR3 bases: TGTGCCAGCAGCTTGTTCGCAGGGGCCCCAGATACGCAGTATTTT. Translated, it gives CASSLFAGAPDTQYF.

This clone showed up just once. The chain is built from TRBV19 and TRBJ2-7, with TRBD2 matching 7 bases. The CDR3 extends over 15 amino acids. The ends lost 6 bases at V and 6 bases at J; junction bases unmatched: 14. Germline V CDR1 and CDR2: LNHDA, SQIVND (reference sequence). In nucleotides, the CDR3 is TGTGCCAGTAGCTCCCTAGCGGAACTCGAGGGCGAGCAGTACTTC. It specifies CASSSLAELEGEQYF.

V and J are TRBV6-4 and TRBJ1-5, with D perhaps matching TRBD1 (5 bases). V lost 6 bases and J lost 4, with 10 bases in between. The CDR3 is 13 amino acids. Germline-derived CDR1 and CDR2 are MRHNA and SNTAGT. CDR3 protein: CASSREENQPQHF. CDR3 nucleotide sequence: TGTGCCAGCAGCAGGGAAGAGAATCAGCCCCAGCATTTT.

This chain uses TRBV2 with TRBJ2-1, with 9 bases aligning to TRBD2. Losses at the gene ends were 8 bases for V and 0 bases for J; bases not matched to a gene: 8. Germline-derived CDR1 and CDR2 are SNHLY and FYNNEI. This CDR3 is built from 16 residues. Here the CDR3 reads CASYSGRASSYNEQFF. In DNA, the CDR3 is TGTGCCAGCTATAGCGGGAGAGCGAGCTCCTACAATGAGCAGTTCTTC. The variable domain in full, completed from reference TRBV2 and TRBJ2-1, reads EPEVTQTPSHQVTQMGQEVILRCVPISNHLYFYWYRQILGQKVEFLVSFYNNEISEKSEIFDDQFSVERPDGSNFTLKIRSTKLEDSAMYFCASYSGRASSYNEQFFGPGTRLTVL.

V is TRBV18 and J is TRBJ2-1, with 11 positions matching TRBD2. The CDR3 has 15 residues. In germline, CDR1 is KGHSH, CDR2 LQKENI. The V and J ends lost 8 bases and 5 bases, in that order; junction bases with no gene match: 8. The CDR3 DNA is TGTGCCAGCGCCCCCGGACTAGCGGGCCACAATGAGCAGTTCTTC. This codes for CASAPGLAGHNEQFF.

The V call is TRBV7-9, the J call TRBJ2-1; TRBD1 agrees at 7 bases. Losses at the gene ends were 4 bases for V and 10 bases for J; bases not matched to a gene: 10. The germline V gene encodes CDR1 SEHNR and CDR2 FQNEAQ (reference sequence). The length of the CDR3 is 14 residues. CDR3 DNA sequence: TGTGCCAGCAGCTCAAGTACAGGGGTTGGGGAGCAGTTCTTC. Residues: CASSSSTGVGEQFF.

The chain has TRBV24-1 and TRBJ2-3; TRBD2 matches at 8 bases. Germline trimming cut 3 bases from V and 6 bases from J; bases unmatched to any gene: 16. Germline V gene sequence: CDR1 KGHDR, CDR2 SFDVKD. The CDR3 runs 18 residues. Here the CDR3 DNA reads TGTGCCACCAGTGATCCGCCTCTAGGAGCGGGAGTGGAGGATACGCAGTATTTT. It encodes CATSDPPLGAGVEDTQYF.

The V call is TRBV15, the J call TRBJ2-7; TRBD1 is a possible D gene (6 bases). The length of the CDR3 is 14 residues. The V end was cut by 5 bases, the J end by 1 base, with 12 bases between. CDR1 LNHNV and CDR2 YYDKDF come from the germline V gene (reference sequence). The CDR3 loop reads CATSYRVWSYEQYF. The CDR3 region has the DNA TGTGCCACCAGCTACAGGGTCTGGTCCTACGAGCAGTACTTC.

The CDR3 spells CATSDLRGCYQETQYF. CDR3 in DNA: TGTGCCACCAGTGATTTAAGGGGCTGTTACCAAGAGACCCAGTACTTC. The chain has TRBV24-1 and TRBJ2-5; tentatively, D is TRBD1 (5 bases). Germline values: CDR1 KGHDR, CDR2 SFDVKD. CDR3 length: 16 residues. V lost 1 base and J lost 0, with 11 bases in between.

The chain combines TRBV5-4 with TRBJ1-1, with a weak D call TRBD1 (6 bases). Germline CDR1 SGHNT, CDR2 YYREEE (reference sequence). CDR3 length: 17 amino acids. Between the trimmed V and J ends, which lost 1 base and 0 bases, there was a span of 16 bases. CDR3 residues: CASSLLTGGFMNTEAFF. The CDR3 DNA reads as TGTGCCAGCAGCTTGTTGACAGGCGGTTTCATGAACACTGAAGCTTTCTTT.

This chain uses TRBV7-2 with TRBJ2-2, with 13 positions matching TRBD2. Looked up from germline, CDR1 is SGHTA and CDR2 is FQGNSA. The CDR3 length is 18 residues. V was clipped by 5 bases and J by 4 bases; unmatched bases: 10. The CDR3 region has the DNA TGTGCCAGCAGCCCCCGGACTAGCGGGAGCGTCGGCACCGGGGAGCTGTTTTTT. Encoded protein: CASSPRTSGSVGTGELFF.

V gene TRBV7-2 combines with J gene TRBJ2-3; TRBD1 might be the D (5 bases). Germline CDR1 reads SGHTA; CDR2 reads FQGNSA. The CDR3 totals 16 residues. With 0 bases removed from V and 4 bases from J, the gap between germline ends came to 14 bases. The CDR3 reads CASSLAGAGFPDTQYF. DNA of the CDR3: TGTGCCAGCAGCTTAGCGGGTGCAGGGTTTCCAGATACGCAGTATTTT. The full variable domain, completed using reference TRBV7-2 and TRBJ2-3, is GAGVSQSPSNKVTEKGKDVELRCDPISGHTALYWYRQSLGQGLEFLIYFQGNSAPDKSGLPSDRFSAERTGGSVSTLTIQRTQQEDSAVYLCASSLAGAGFPDTQYFGPGTRLTVL.

The rearrangement links TRBV4-2 to TRBJ2-1; no clear D gene. CDR1 and CDR2 (germline): LGHNA, YNFKEQ. This CDR3 comprises 14 residues. V lost 0 bases and J 8 bases, leaving 11 bases between the germline ends. DNA of the CDR3: TGTGCCAGCAGCCAAGAATTTAGTCATCATGAGCAGTTCTTC. Its protein is CASSQEFSHHEQFF.

This clone was observed once. The chain combines TRBV3-1 (or the pseudogene TRBV3-2) with TRBJ1-2; no clear D gene. In germline, CDR1 is LGHDT, CDR2 YNNKEL (reference sequence). CDR3 length: 16 residues. Trimming shortened V by 1 base and J by 1 base, and 13 bases separated the two germline ends. The DNA for the CDR3 is TGTGCCAGCAGCCAAGCAGGCGCTATGGGTAACTATGGCTACACCTTC. Its translation is CASSQAGAMGNYGYTF.

The genes are TRBV28 and TRBJ2-1; 16 positions agree with TRBD2. The CDR3 is 17 amino acids. Germline CDR1 reads MDHEN; CDR2 reads SYDVKM. The V gene end was trimmed by 11 bases and the J gene end by 0 bases; junction bases not matched to a gene: 7. CDR3: CAGMGLAGGISYNEQFF. The CDR3 DNA is TGTGCCGGCATGGGACTAGCGGGAGGGATCTCCTACAATGAGCAGTTCTTC.

The V and J genes are TRBV5-1 and TRBJ2-7; 9 bases map to TRBD1. From germline, CDR1 is SGHRS and CDR2 YFSETQ. This CDR3 has 16 amino acids. The trim removed 5 bases at V and 4 bases at J, leaving 13 bases unmatched. CDR3 loop: CASSFTTGTGNYEQYF. The CDR3 nucleotides are TGCGCCAGCAGTTTTACTACCGGGACAGGGAATTACGAGCAGTACTTC. The full variable domain, with the rest looked up from reference TRBV5-1 and TRBJ2-7, is KAGVTQTPRYLIKTRGQQVTLSCSPISGHRSVSWYQQTPGQGLQFLFEYFSETQRNKGNFPGRFSGRQFSNSRSEMNVSTLELGDSALYLCASSFTTGTGNYEQYFGPGTRLTVT.

The V gene is TRBV6-2 or TRBV6-3, the J gene TRBJ2-3; D might be TRBD2 (6 bases). V was cut by 6 bases and J by 2 bases, with 12 bases left in between. The CDR3 sequence is 14 residues long. Germline V CDR1 and CDR2: MNHEY, SVGEGT. CDR3 residues: CASSRAGSTDTQYF. CDR3 sequence (DNA): TGTGCCAGCAGCCGGGCGGGATCCACAGATACGCAGTATTTT.

The chain carries TRBV27 and TRBJ1-2, with TRBD1 identical over 9 bases. Germline V gives CDR1 MNHEY, CDR2 SMNVEV (reference sequence). The CDR3 runs 16 residues. J lost 3 bases, V lost 3 bases, and 8 bases had no gene match. The CDR3 coding sequence is TGTGCCAGCAGTTTCCTTGGGACAGGGAGGGACTATGGCTACACCTTC. It translates to CASSFLGTGRDYGYTF.

The genes are TRBV25-1 and TRBJ1-1, with D possibly being TRBD1 (6 bases). V was clipped by 2 bases and J by 0 bases, with 7 bases between them. Germline V gives CDR1 MGHDK, CDR2 SYGVNS. This CDR3 has 14 residues. CDR3 region: CASSEQGMNTEAFF. CDR3 in DNA: TGTGCCAGCAGTGAACAGGGGATGAACACTGAAGCTTTCTTT.

This chain uses TRBV27 with TRBJ2-3, with D maybe TRBD1 (7 bases). Germline CDR1 is MNHEY and CDR2 is SMNVEV (reference sequence). The CDR3 consists of 14 residues. V dropped 3 bases and J dropped 4 bases, with 11 bases sitting between them. CDR3 in amino acids: CASSFQGGPDTQYF. CDR3 bases: TGTGCCAGCAGTTTTCAGGGGGGCCCAGATACGCAGTATTTT.

The chain has TRBV5-4 and TRBJ1-2; TRBD1 matches 12 bases. Germline trimming cut 4 bases from V and 8 bases from J; bases unmatched to any gene: 6. Germline V gene sequence: CDR1 SGHNT, CDR2 YYREEE (reference sequence). The CDR3 is 14 residues long. CDR3 protein: CASSRDRGLVGYTF. The CDR3 region has the DNA TGTGCCAGCAGCCGGGACAGGGGGCTGGTGGGCTACACCTTC.

The chain combines TRBV19 with TRBJ1-1; D is unresolved. Per the germline V gene, CDR1 is LNHDA and CDR2 is SQIVND (reference sequence). The ends were cut back, 11 bases at V and 7 bases at J, with 17 bases in the middle. The CDR3 consists of 12 residues. The CDR3 spells CASARGWGEAFF. The CDR3 DNA sequence: TGTGCCTCAGCCCGGGGTTGGGGTGAAGCTTTCTTT.

The chain joins TRBV19 to TRBJ2-4; no definite D call. The CDR3 totals 16 residues. The V end was cut by 4 bases, the J end by 2 bases, with 15 bases between. Germline V gene sequence: CDR1 LNHDA, CDR2 SQIVND (reference sequence). CDR3 loop: CASSKAVVNSKNIQYF. CDR3 coding DNA: TGTGCCAGTAGTAAGGCGGTCGTTAACTCCAAAAACATTCAGTACTTC.

This sequence joins TRBV24-1 and TRBJ2-3; D is ambiguous. This CDR3 is built from 12 residues. Between the trimmed V and J ends, which lost 4 bases and 2 bases, there was a span of 3 bases. Germline V gene data show CDR1 as KGHDR and CDR2 as SFDVKD. The CDR3 bases are TGTGCCACCAGTGAAGCCACAGATACGCAGTATTTT. As protein: CATSEATDTQYF.

In its sample, this clone was seen once. The chain couples TRBV28 to TRBJ1-2, with 7 positions matching TRBD1. The CDR3 consists of 13 residues. Germline CDR1 and CDR2: MDHEN and SYDVKM. V dropped 2 bases and J dropped 4; count of bases not matched to a gene: 1. The CDR3 DNA reads TGTGCCAGCAGTTTAGGACAGGTCTATGGCTACACCTTC. This codes for CASSLGQVYGYTF.

V gene TRBV11-2 combines with J gene TRBJ2-5; D is undetermined. From germline, CDR1 is SGHAT and CDR2 FQNNGV. This CDR3 is built from 11 residues. The V and J ends lost 2 bases and 5 bases respectively, with 3 bases between them. CDR3 sequence reads: CASSLRETQYF. CDR3 DNA sequence: TGTGCCAGCAGCTTACGGGAGACCCAGTACTTC.